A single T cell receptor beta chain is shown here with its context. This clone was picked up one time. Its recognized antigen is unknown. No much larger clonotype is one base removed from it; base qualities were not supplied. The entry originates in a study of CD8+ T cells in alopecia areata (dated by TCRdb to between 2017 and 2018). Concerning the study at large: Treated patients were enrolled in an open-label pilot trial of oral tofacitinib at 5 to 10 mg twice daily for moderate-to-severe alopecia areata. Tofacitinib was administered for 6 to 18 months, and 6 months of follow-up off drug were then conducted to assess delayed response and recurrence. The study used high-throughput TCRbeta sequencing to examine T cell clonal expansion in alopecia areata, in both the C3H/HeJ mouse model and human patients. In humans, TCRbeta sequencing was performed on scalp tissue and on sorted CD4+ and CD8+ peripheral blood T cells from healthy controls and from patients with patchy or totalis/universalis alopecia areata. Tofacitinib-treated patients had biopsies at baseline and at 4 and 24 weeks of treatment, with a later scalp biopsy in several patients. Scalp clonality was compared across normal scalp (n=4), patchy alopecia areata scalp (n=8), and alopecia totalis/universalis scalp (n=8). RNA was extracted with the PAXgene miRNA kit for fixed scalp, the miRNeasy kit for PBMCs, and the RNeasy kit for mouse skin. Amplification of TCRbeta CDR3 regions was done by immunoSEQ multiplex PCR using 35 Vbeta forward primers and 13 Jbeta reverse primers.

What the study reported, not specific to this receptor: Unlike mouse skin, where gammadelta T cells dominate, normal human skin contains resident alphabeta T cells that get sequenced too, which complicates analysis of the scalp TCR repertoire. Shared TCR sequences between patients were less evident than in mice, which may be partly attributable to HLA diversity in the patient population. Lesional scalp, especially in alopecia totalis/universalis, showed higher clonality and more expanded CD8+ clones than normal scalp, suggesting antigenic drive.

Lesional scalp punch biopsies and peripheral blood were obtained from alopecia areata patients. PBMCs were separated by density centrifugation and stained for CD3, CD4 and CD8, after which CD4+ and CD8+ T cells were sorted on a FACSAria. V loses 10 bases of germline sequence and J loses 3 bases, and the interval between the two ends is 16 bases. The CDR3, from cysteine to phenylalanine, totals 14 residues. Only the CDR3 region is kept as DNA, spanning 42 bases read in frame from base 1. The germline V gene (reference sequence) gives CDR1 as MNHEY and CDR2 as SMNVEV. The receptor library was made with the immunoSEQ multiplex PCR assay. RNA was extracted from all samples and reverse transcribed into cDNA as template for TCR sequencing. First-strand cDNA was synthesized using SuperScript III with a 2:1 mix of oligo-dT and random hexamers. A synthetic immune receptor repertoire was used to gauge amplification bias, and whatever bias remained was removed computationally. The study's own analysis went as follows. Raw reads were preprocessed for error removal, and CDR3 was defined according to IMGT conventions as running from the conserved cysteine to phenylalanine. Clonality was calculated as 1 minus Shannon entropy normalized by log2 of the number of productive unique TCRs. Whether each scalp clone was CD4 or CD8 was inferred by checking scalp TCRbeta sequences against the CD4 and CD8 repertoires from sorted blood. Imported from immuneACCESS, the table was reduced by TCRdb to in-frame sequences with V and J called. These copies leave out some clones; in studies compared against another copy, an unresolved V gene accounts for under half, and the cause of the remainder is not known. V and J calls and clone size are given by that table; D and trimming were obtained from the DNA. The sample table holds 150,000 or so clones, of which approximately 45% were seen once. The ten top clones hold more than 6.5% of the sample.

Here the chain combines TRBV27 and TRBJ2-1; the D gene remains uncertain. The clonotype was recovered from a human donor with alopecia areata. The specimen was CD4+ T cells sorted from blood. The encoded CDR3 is CANVLLGIYNEQFF. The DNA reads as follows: TGTGCCAATGTGCTACTCGGCATCTACAATGAGCAGTTCTTC.